One TCR beta chain is described in this entry. The sample comes from a study of blood T cells in healthy people across ages. It was with a sample-barcoded 5' primer and a J-beta primer mix that a second PCR of roughly 7 to 12 cycles was run. TCRdb re-called the 5' RACE reads through MiXCR, storing one row per CDR3 protein. The sample consists of more than 1.4 million distinct CDR3 sequences, approximately 42% of them appearing once. The receptor was isolated from a young woman in good health. The sample taken for sequencing was blood.

CDR3 bases: TGCAGCTCGGCAGAAGTAGGTGGAAACACCATATATTTT. As protein: CSSAEVGGNTIYF. The rearrangement links TRBV29-1 to TRBJ1-3; the D is unclear. V lost 8 bases, J lost 3 bases, and 14 bases lay in between. Germline CDR1 and CDR2: SQVTM and ANQGSEA. The CDR3 runs to 13 residues.